These 10 T cell receptor beta chains originate from one sample sequenced in a study of blood T cell repertoires in COVID-19. This table comes from immunoSEQ multiplex PCR, and its TCRdb copy is limited to in-frame clones, with some not included. This table has roughly 310,000 clones, around 90% appearing once. The sample was PBMCs or T cells enriched from blood (not recorded which). Receptor source: a man aged 55-75 years who had recovered from COVID-19.

The chain combines TRBV3-1 (or the pseudogene TRBV3-2) with TRBJ1-6; 7 bases map to TRBD1. The CDR3 loop spans 14 amino acids. Per the germline V gene, CDR1 is LGHDT and CDR2 is YNNKEL (reference sequence). V lost 6 bases, J lost 7 bases, and 6 bases stayed unmatched. Written as DNA, the CDR3 is TGTGCCAGCAGACCGGGACAGCAGAATTCACCCCTCCACTTT. Its translation: CASRPGQQNSPLHF.

The chain employs TRBV24-1 and TRBJ2-1, with a tentative D call TRBD1 (6 bases). Germline loops: CDR1 KGHDR, CDR2 SFDVKD. CDR3 length: 17 amino acids. Deletions cut 4 bases from V and 0 bases from J, with 15 bases between. In DNA, the CDR3 is TGTGCCACCAGTGAATCCGGGACACCGAGCTCCTACAATGAGCAGTTCTTC. Translated, it gives CATSESGTPSSYNEQFF.

Turning to this clone: Other DNA sequences in this specimen translate into the identical CDR3. This chain's CDR3 is CASSLAGGNQPQHF. Here the CDR3 DNA reads TGTGCCAGCAGCTTGGCGGGTGGCAATCAGCCCCAGCATTTT. The genes are TRBV5-4 and TRBJ1-5, with no clear D. CDR1 is SGHNT and CDR2 is YYREEE in the germline V gene (reference sequence). This CDR3 comprises 14 residues. V lost 0 bases, J lost 2 bases, and 6 bases lay in between. Full variable domain (outside the CDR3, taken from reference TRBV5-4 and TRBJ1-5): ETGVTQSPTHLIKTRGQQVTLRCSSQSGHNTVSWYQQALGQGPQFIFQYYREEENGRGNFPPRFSGLQFPNYSSELNVNALELDDSALYLCASSLAGGNQPQHFGDGTRLSIL.

The V gene is TRBV18, the J gene TRBJ1-6, with D possibly TRBD1 on 5 matching bases. The germline CDR1 and CDR2 sequences are KGHSH and LQKENI. The length of the CDR3 is 15 residues. V was trimmed by 4 bases and J by 5 bases, leaving 12 bases between them. CDR3 protein: CASSQGTGDNSPLHF. CDR3 DNA sequence: TGTGCCAGCTCACAAGGGACGGGGGATAATTCACCCCTCCACTTT.

The chain employs TRBV9 and TRBJ1-4; D gene ambiguous. Deletions cut 0 bases from V and 4 bases from J, with 13 bases between. This CDR3 comprises 16 residues. The germline CDR1 and CDR2 sequences are SGDLS and YYNGEE. CDR3: CASSVGATGLNEKLFF. CDR3 nucleotide sequence: TGTGCCAGCAGCGTAGGGGCGACCGGTCTTAATGAAAAACTGTTTTTT.

With regard to this clone: The germline gene is not matched at one end of the junction; a read error may be the cause. This chain joins TRBV7-7 and TRBJ2-1, with D tentatively TRBD2 (6 bases). CDR1 and CDR2 from the germline V gene are SSHAT and FNYEAQ (reference sequence). This CDR3 has 15 residues. This chain's CDR3 is CASSLGDGGVNEQFF. The CDR3 DNA is TGTGCTAGCAGCTTAGGGGACGGGGGAGTCAATGAGCAGTTCTTC.

The chain carries TRBV27 and TRBJ1-1; possibly TRBD1 for D (6 bases). The CDR3 spans 15 residues. Trimming took 5 bases from V and 0 from J, leaving 13 bases between them. Germline CDR1 MNHEY, CDR2 SMNVEV (reference sequence). The CDR3 region is CASSIQQGMNTEAFF. CDR3 DNA sequence: TGTGCCAGCAGTATTCAACAGGGCATGAACACTGAAGCTTTCTTT.

This chain uses TRBV7-8 with TRBJ1-1; 8 nucleotides agree with TRBD1. CDR3 length equals 14 residues. With 8 bases clipped from V and 1 base from J, the junction kept 6 bases outside the gene matches. The germline V gene has CDR1 SGHVS and CDR2 FQNEAQ. CDR3 DNA sequence: TGTGCCAGCCGCGCAGGGGGCGGGAACACTGAAGCTTTCTTT. Amino acid sequence: CASRAGGGNTEAFF.

V and J are TRBV10-3 and TRBJ1-1, with 7 positions matching TRBD1. Germline-derived CDR1 and CDR2 are ENHRY and SYGVKD. Trimming cost V 6 bases and J 1 base; bases outside gene matches: 5. This CDR3 is 14 amino acids long. CDR3 in amino acids: CAIRRTGPNTEAFF. Here the CDR3 DNA reads TGTGCCATCAGGCGGACAGGCCCGAACACTGAAGCTTTCTTT.

The chain is built from TRBV19 and TRBJ1-6; 7 bases match TRBD1. Germline trimming cut 4 bases from V and 4 bases from J; bases unmatched to any gene: 4. The CDR3 totals 15 residues. Germline CDR1 is LNHDA and CDR2 is SQIVND (reference sequence). The chain's CDR3 is CASSTGTAYNSPLHF. CDR3 sequence (DNA): TGTGCCAGTAGTACGGGGACAGCGTATAATTCACCCCTCCACTTT. Drawing the rest from reference TRBV19 and TRBJ1-6, the complete variable domain is DGGITQSPKYLFRKEGQNVTLSCEQNLNHDAMYWYRQDPGQGLRLIYYSQIVNDFQKGDIAEGYSVSREKKESFPLTVTSAQKNPTAFYLCASSTGTAYNSPLHFGNGTRLTVT.